The 32 T cell receptor beta chains below were found in one sample sequenced in a study of T-cell reconstitution after alpha-beta-depleted transplantation in children. Unique molecular identifiers featured in how the TCRbeta library was prepared. TCRdb re-derived calls from the PCR reads in MiXCR, one entry per CDR3 protein. The sample gives some 400,000 distinct CDR3 sequences, roughly 20% of which show up once; less than 4.5% is in the top ten. The material was PBMCs from the stem cell graft donor, obtained from the stem cell graft. The receptors derive from a human donor who donated a stem cell graft to a child with acute myeloid leukemia.

The chain recombines TRBV12-3 or TRBV12-4 with TRBJ2-3; D uncertain. This CDR3 is 13 amino acids long. V gave up 0 bases and J gave up 5 bases, with 6 bases separating them. CDR3 loop: CASSLAGIDTQYF. In nucleotides, the CDR3 is TGTGCCAGCAGTTTAGCGGGGATAGATACGCAGTATTTT.

This clonotype showed up many times. The chain employs TRBV5-1 and TRBJ2-7; D remains unclear. This CDR3 region has 16 residues. Trimming left V 0 bases short and J 0 bases short, with 13 bases between. The germline CDR1 and CDR2 sequences are SGHRS and YFSETQ. This CDR3 is CASSLGVGLPSYEQYF. CDR3 DNA sequence: TGCGCCAGCAGCTTGGGAGTAGGGTTACCCTCCTACGAGCAGTACTTC.

A note on this clonotype: This may arise from a read error, as a much more abundant clone is one base away. CDR3 nucleotide sequence: TGTGCCAGCAGTTTTCGGGGGGATGAGCAGTTCTTC. This translates into CASSFRGDEQFF. The genes are TRBV28 and TRBJ2-1; 7 bases match TRBD2. Germline trimming cut 3 bases from V and 8 bases from J; bases unmatched to any gene: 1. This CDR3 is built from 12 residues. Germline assignment: CDR1 MDHEN and CDR2 SYDVKM. The complete variable domain, with remaining parts taken from reference TRBV28 and TRBJ2-1, reads DVKVTQSSRYLVKRTGEKVFLECVQDMDHENMFWYRQDPGLGLRLIYFSYDVKMKEKGDIPEGYSVSREKKERFSLILESASTNQTSMYLCASSFRGDEQFFGPGTRLTVL.

The V and J genes are TRBV12-3 or TRBV12-4 and TRBJ2-2, with 10 bases fitting TRBD2. V lost 7 bases to trimming and J lost 3 bases; unmatched junction nucleotides: 2. CDR3 size: 14 residues. CDR3 region: CASIGLADTGELFF. For the CDR3, the DNA is TGTGCCAGCATTGGACTAGCGGACACCGGGGAGCTGTTTTTT.

The V and J genes are TRBV28 and TRBJ2-2, with D perhaps matching TRBD2 (5 bases). V was shortened by 5 bases and J by 6 bases, with 10 bases between the two germline ends. The germline CDR1 and CDR2 sequences are MDHEN and SYDVKM. This CDR3 contains 13 residues. The CDR3 loop reads CASSRTRAGELFF. For the CDR3, the DNA is TGTGCCAGCAGTCGAACTAGGGCCGGGGAGCTGTTTTTT.

J is TRBJ2-2 and V is TRBV12-3 or TRBV12-4; 9 positions match TRBD2. Germline trimming cut 6 bases from V and 6 bases from J; bases unmatched to any gene: 11. The CDR3 consists of 16 residues. The CDR3 here is CASSPRDSGSAGELFF. The CDR3, as DNA: TGTGCCAGCAGCCCCCGGGATAGCGGGAGTGCCGGGGAGCTGTTTTTT.

This clonotype was observed a handful of times. The V and J genes are TRBV2 and TRBJ1-1, with 7 bases that match TRBD1. This CDR3 contains 13 residues. V trimming: 9 bases; J trimming: 0 bases; junction bases outside the gene matches: 4. Per the germline V gene, CDR1 is SNHLY and CDR2 is FYNNEI. The chain's CDR3 is CASIDRVNTEAFF. In DNA, the CDR3 is TGTGCCAGTATAGACAGGGTGAACACTGAAGCTTTCTTT.

This clonotype was seen more than once but under ten times. The rearrangement links TRBV15 to TRBJ2-4, with 7 bases that match TRBD1. Germline CDR1 reads LNHNV; CDR2 reads YYDKDF (reference sequence). CDR3 length: 15 amino acids. With 0 bases clipped from V and 5 bases from J, the junction kept 4 bases outside the gene matches. In DNA, the CDR3 is TGTGCCACCAGCAGAGATCTCACAGGGGAAAACATTCAGTACTTC. Protein: CATSRDLTGENIQYF.

This clonotype was counted a few times. The chain has TRBV28 and TRBJ2-4, with 7 bases lining up with TRBD1. Germline loops: CDR1 MDHEN, CDR2 SYDVKM. The J segment lost 2 bases and the V segment lost 5 bases, leaving 9 bases of the junction unmatched. The CDR3 has 16 residues. DNA of the CDR3: TGTGCCAGCAGTGAATGGACAGGACGAACCAAAAACATTCAGTACTTC. Its protein is CASSEWTGRTKNIQYF.

The chain employs TRBV5-1 and TRBJ2-7, with TRBD1 as a possible D gene (6 bases). Looked up from germline, CDR1 is SGHRS and CDR2 is YFSETQ. The CDR3 spans 15 residues. V dropped 4 bases and J dropped 3 bases, with 17 bases sitting between them. The CDR3 nucleotides are TGCGCCAGCAGCGACGGGACACTGCGATACTACGAGCAGTACTTC. Its protein is CASSDGTLRYYEQYF.

This clonotype was detected many times. The chain employs TRBV20-1 and TRBJ1-1; D gene ambiguous. The CDR3 runs 11 residues. Per germline, CDR1 DFQATT and CDR2 SNEGSKA (reference sequence). V lost 7 bases, J lost 1 base, and 7 bases lay in between. The CDR3 here is CSVVSNTEAFF. The CDR3 nucleotides are TGCAGTGTGGTCTCGAACACTGAAGCTTTCTTT.

This clonotype was found many times. This chain connects TRBV29-1 to TRBJ1-3, with D hard to call. V gave up 8 bases and J gave up 3 bases, with 20 bases separating them. The germline V gene encodes CDR1 SQVTM and CDR2 ANQGSEA. The CDR3 loop spans 15 amino acids. The CDR3 here is CSTSRLLSDGNTIYF. In DNA, the CDR3 is TGCAGCACATCTAGACTGCTTTCGGATGGAAACACCATATATTTT.

This clonotype was recorded at least ten times. The V call is TRBV12-3 or TRBV12-4, the J call TRBJ2-2, with D perhaps TRBD2 (6 bases). The CDR3 loop spans 13 amino acids. V lost 2 bases, J lost 6 bases, and 7 bases lay in between. The CDR3 reads CASSLREAGELFF. For the CDR3, the DNA is TGTGCCAGCAGTTTAAGGGAGGCCGGGGAGCTGTTTTTT.

This clonotype came up a few times. The chain uses TRBV20-1 and TRBJ2-7; no firm D call. V lost 1 base and J 3 bases, leaving 13 bases between the germline ends. The CDR3 contains 14 residues. CDR1 is DFQATT, CDR2 SNEGSKA, per germline (reference sequence). As DNA, the CDR3 is TGCAGTGCTAGAGGTTCCGGCGGAATCTACGAGCAGTACTTC. It translates to CSARGSGGIYEQYF.

This clonotype was observed many times. The V and J genes are TRBV28 and TRBJ2-7, with 11 positions matching TRBD1. From germline, CDR1 is MDHEN and CDR2 SYDVKM. V shed 8 bases, J shed 3 bases, and the junction held 9 bases outside the gene matches. This CDR3 comprises 15 residues. This CDR3 is CASGLPGQGVYEQYF. CDR3 coding DNA: TGTGCCAGCGGGCTACCGGGACAGGGGGTCTACGAGCAGTACTTC.

This clonotype appeared a few times. The chain couples TRBV24-1 to TRBJ2-3; the match to TRBD2 covers 12 bases. V shed 4 bases, J shed 5 bases, and the junction held 3 bases outside the gene matches. CDR3 length: 15 residues. Germline loops: CDR1 KGHDR, CDR2 SFDVKD. CDR3 bases: TGTGCCACCAGTGACCCGGGACTAGCGGGAGATACGCAGTATTTT. Translating it yields CATSDPGLAGDTQYF.

The chain carries TRBV5-6 and TRBJ2-1, with D tentatively TRBD2 (6 bases). This CDR3 region has 11 residues. Germline loops: CDR1 SGHDT, CDR2 YYEEEE. Trimming left V 4 bases short and J 12 bases short, with 11 bases between. Here the CDR3 reads CASSLGTLQFF. In DNA, the CDR3 is TGTGCCAGCAGCCTCGGGACTTTGCAGTTCTTC.

This clonotype was found a few times. The gene calls are TRBV7-2 and TRBJ1-1; D is unresolved. Between the trimmed V and J ends, which lost 6 bases and 4 bases, there was a span of 18 bases. The length of the CDR3 is 15 residues. The germline CDR1 and CDR2 sequences are SGHTA and FQGNSA. The chain's CDR3 is CASRPPARSGTEAFF. CDR3 DNA: TGTGCCAGCAGACCCCCGGCCCGCTCGGGCACTGAAGCTTTCTTT.

This clonotype was seen ten or more times. Here the CDR3 reads CSVGREETQYF. As DNA, the CDR3 is TGCAGCGTTGGGAGGGAGGAGACCCAGTACTTC. This chain connects TRBV29-1 to TRBJ2-5, with a tentative D call TRBD2 (6 bases). V dropped 4 bases and J dropped 5 bases, with 8 bases sitting between them. Germline CDR1 is SQVTM and CDR2 is ANQGSEA. The CDR3 contains 11 residues.

This clonotype turned up a few times. The CDR3 region has the DNA TGTGCCAGCAGTCGACAGGGGGCTCGTACCGGGGAGCTGTTTTTT. This encodes CASSRQGARTGELFF. The rearrangement joins TRBV12-3 or TRBV12-4 to TRBJ2-2; 10 bases are shared with TRBD1. With V trimmed by 5 bases and J by 5 bases, 5 bases remained unmatched. The CDR3 consists of 15 residues.

This clonotype was found a few times. The rearrangement links TRBV20-1 to TRBJ2-7; 7 positions agree with TRBD2. V was pared by 6 bases and J by 2 bases, with 10 bases of the junction left unmatched. The germline V gene encodes CDR1 DFQATT and CDR2 SNEGSKA (reference sequence). This CDR3 region has 14 residues. The CDR3 is CSAPLASGAYEQYF. CDR3 nucleotide sequence: TGCAGTGCCCCCCTCGCTAGCGGAGCCTACGAGCAGTACTTC.

This chain connects TRBV7-6 to TRBJ2-7, with D unclear. Germline V lookup: CDR1 SGHVS, CDR2 FNYEAQ. Trimming pared 0 bases from V and 4 bases from J, leaving 10 bases between. The CDR3 has 14 residues. The CDR3 DNA reads TGTGCCAGCAGCTTAGCGCTCCCCGGGTACGAGCAGTACTTC. As protein: CASSLALPGYEQYF. The full variable domain, in which reference TRBV7-6 and TRBJ2-7 provide the parts outside the CDR3, is GAGVSQSPRYKVTKRGQDVALRCDPISGHVSLYWYRQALGQGPEFLTYFNYEAQQDKSGLPNDRFSAERPEGSISTLTIQRTEQRDSAMYRCASSLALPGYEQYFGPGTRLTVT.

This clonotype has more than one count but fewer than ten. The chain is built from TRBV27 and TRBJ2-5, with D unresolved. The CDR3 is 9 residues long. The germline gives CDR1 MNHEY, CDR2 SMNVEV (reference sequence). V lost 10 bases, J lost 0 bases, and 0 bases lay in between. CDR3 DNA: TGTGCCAACCAAGAGACCCAGTACTTC. This gives the protein CANQETQYF.

This clonotype was detected ten times or more. The chain is built from TRBV20-1 and TRBJ1-1, with D perhaps TRBD1 (5 bases). The CDR3 loop spans 12 amino acids. Germline V CDR1 and CDR2: DFQATT, SNEGSKA (reference sequence). V was pared by 2 bases and J by 5 bases, with 9 bases between. The CDR3 spells CSARPGRTEAFF. The CDR3, as DNA: TGCAGTGCTAGACCAGGGAGGACTGAAGCTTTCTTT.

This chain uses TRBV12-3 or TRBV12-4 with TRBJ2-2, with 7 bases aligning to TRBD1. CDR3 length: 13 amino acids. Trimming at V came to 7 bases and at J to 7 bases, leaving 6 bases not matched to a gene. CDR3: CASKLGQVGELFF. The DNA of the CDR3 is TGTGCCAGCAAGTTAGGACAGGTCGGGGAGCTGTTTTTT.

This clonotype showed up many times. This chain links TRBV29-1 with TRBJ2-3; D is unresolved. V was cut by 4 bases and J by 4 bases, with 3 bases left in between. The CDR3 sequence is 10 residues long. Germline CDR1 SQVTM, CDR2 ANQGSEA. The CDR3 DNA reads TGCAGCGTTGGGGCAGATACGCAGTATTTT. Residues: CSVGADTQYF.

J is TRBJ1-2 and V is TRBV29-1; possibly TRBD1 for D (6 bases). CDR3 length equals 12 residues. The V and J ends lost 4 bases and 4 bases respectively, with 10 bases between them. The germline gives CDR1 SQVTM, CDR2 ANQGSEA. Written as DNA, the CDR3 is TGCAGCGTTGGCAGGGGTTCCTATGGCTACACCTTC. Protein: CSVGRGSYGYTF.

Ten or more counts support this clonotype. The chain recombines TRBV12-3 or TRBV12-4 with TRBJ1-1; tentatively, D is TRBD1 (6 bases). V was pared by 5 bases and J by 2 bases, with 9 bases between. This CDR3 contains 13 residues. The chain's CDR3 is CASSVGGNTEAFF. For the CDR3, the DNA is TGTGCCAGCAGTGTAGGGGGAAACACTGAAGCTTTCTTT.

This clonotype has more than one count but fewer than ten. The chain uses TRBV12-3 or TRBV12-4 and TRBJ2-5, with unresolved D. V was trimmed by 3 bases and J by 5 bases, leaving 10 bases between them. The CDR3 sequence is 13 residues long. CDR3 amino acids: CASSLNLRETQYF. In DNA form, the CDR3 reads TGTGCCAGCAGTTTGAATTTGAGGGAGACCCAGTACTTC.

In nucleotides, the CDR3 is TGTGCCAGCAGCTTACAGGGGCGCACAGATACGCAGTATTTT. Protein product: CASSLQGRTDTQYF. The chain links TRBV5-5 to TRBJ2-3; 7 bases are shared with TRBD1. V was pared by 2 bases and J by 1 base, with 1 base of the junction left unmatched. This CDR3 has 14 residues. CDR1 and CDR2 from the germline V gene are SGHKS and YYEKEE (reference sequence).

This clonotype was seen a few times. The J gene is TRBJ2-7, the V gene TRBV20-1; possible D gene TRBD1, 5 bases. In germline, CDR1 is DFQATT, CDR2 SNEGSKA (reference sequence). The ends were cut back, 0 bases at V and 5 bases at J, with 14 bases in the middle. This CDR3 has 14 residues. In nucleotides, the CDR3 is TGCAGTGCTAGAGAAGGAGAAGGGGTCGACGAGCAGTACTTC. Protein sequence: CSAREGEGVDEQYF.

The chain couples TRBV10-3 to TRBJ1-5; possible D gene TRBD1, 6 bases. The CDR3 has 16 amino acids. Germline V gene data show CDR1 as ENHRY and CDR2 as SYGVKD. Trimming left V 3 bases short and J 0 bases short, with 12 bases between. The CDR3 DNA follows: TGTGCCATCAGTGACGGACAGCGAAATAGCAATCAGCCCCAGCATTTT. Its protein is CAISDGQRNSNQPQHF.